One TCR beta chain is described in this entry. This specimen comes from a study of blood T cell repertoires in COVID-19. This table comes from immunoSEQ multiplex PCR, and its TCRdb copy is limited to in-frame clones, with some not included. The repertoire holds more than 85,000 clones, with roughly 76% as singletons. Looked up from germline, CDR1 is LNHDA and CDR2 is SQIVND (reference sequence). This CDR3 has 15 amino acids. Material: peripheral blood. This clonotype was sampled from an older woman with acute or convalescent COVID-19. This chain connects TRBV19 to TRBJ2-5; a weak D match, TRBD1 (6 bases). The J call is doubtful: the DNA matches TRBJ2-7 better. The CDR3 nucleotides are TGTGCCAGTAGTGTGTCGGGGACAACGACCTACGAGCAGTACTTC. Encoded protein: CASSVSGTTTYEQYF.